This T cell receptor beta chain was sequenced in a study of blood T cell repertoires in COVID-19. Across the whole study: T cells, B-cell-depleted T cells, or PBMCs provided the cDNA or gDNA that served as material.

In terms of age and location, participants ranged from roughly 18 to 100 years and lived in approximately 24 US areas. Which cohort a participant joined came from the clinical history participants gave. Recovery meant two consecutive negative NP/OP PCR tests, professional clearance, or resolved symptoms. Sequencing was performed with immunoSEQ multiplex PCR; in TCRdb, only in-frame clones are kept and a portion is missing. This sample has around 200,000 clones, with 85% found just once. The CDR3 loop spans 15 amino acids. CDR1 is LGHNA, CDR2 YNFKEQ, per germline. With 1 base clipped from V and 7 bases from J, the junction kept 7 bases outside the gene matches.

This TCR came from a man aged 40-55 years who had recovered from COVID-19. This sequence joins TRBV4-2 and TRBJ2-7, with 10 bases matching TRBD2. Material for sequencing was PBMCs or T cells enriched from blood (not recorded which). The CDR3 DNA follows: TGTGCCAGCAGCCAAGTCGCTAGCGGGAGAGGTGAGCAGTACTTC. This translates into CASSQVASGRGEQYF.